This entry lists 20 T cell receptor beta chains sequenced from one sample in a study of cytomegalovirus exposure and HLA in healthy donors. The PCR contained 60 Vbeta and 13 Jbeta primers. Profiled with immunoSEQ multiplex PCR; TCRdb holds only in-frame clones, not every one. The table records 210,000 or so clones, approximately 82% of them present only once. Specimen: PBMCs. The receptors were gathered from a man between 18 and 29 years old in good health and CMV-seronegative.

V gene TRBV30 combines with J gene TRBJ1-2; D unresolved. With 2 bases removed from V and 8 bases from J, the gap between germline ends came to 9 bases. Germline V lookup: CDR1 GTSNPN, CDR2 SVGIG (reference sequence). The CDR3 length is 11 residues. As DNA, the CDR3 is TGTGCCTGGAGTCACGCGGAAGGCTACACCTTC. Encoded protein: CAWSHAEGYTF.

V and J are TRBV11-2 and TRBJ2-2; TRBD1 matches 7 bases. The CDR3 contains 14 residues. V lost 5 bases, J lost 7 bases, and 7 bases stayed unmatched. The germline gives CDR1 SGHAT, CDR2 FQNNGV. The chain's CDR3 is CASSPGQTIGELFF. The DNA of the CDR3 is TGTGCCAGCAGCCCGGGACAGACGATCGGGGAGCTGTTTTTT.

This clone was seen once. The same CDR3 can be traced to other DNA sequences in this sample. The rearrangement joins TRBV6-5 to TRBJ1-2; 8 nucleotides match TRBD1. Germline assignment: CDR1 MNHEY and CDR2 SVGAGI. Losses at the gene ends were 0 bases for V and 4 bases for J; bases not matched to a gene: 1. This CDR3 is built from 14 residues. CDR3 sequence reads: CASSYSGQGYGYTF. The CDR3 DNA reads TGTGCCAGCAGTTACTCCGGACAGGGCTATGGCTACACCTTC.

The chain uses TRBV27 and TRBJ1-4, with 8 bases that match TRBD1. The CDR3 extends over 19 amino acids. Germline CDR1 reads MNHEY; CDR2 reads SMNVEV (reference sequence). Losses at the gene ends were 6 bases for V and 1 base for J; bases not matched to a gene: 16. The DNA for the CDR3 is TGTGCCAGCAGACCACTTATCGGACAGGGAGGGGTAACTAATGAAAAACTGTTTTTT. Amino acids: CASRPLIGQGGVTNEKLFF.

This sequence joins TRBV6-5 and TRBJ1-3; 7 bases match TRBD1. CDR3 length: 14 amino acids. The V and J ends lost 3 bases and 8 bases, in that order; junction bases with no gene match: 7. Germline V gives CDR1 MNHEY, CDR2 SVGAGI. The DNA of the CDR3 is TGTGCCAGCAGTTATAGTGGGACAGCTCACACCATATATTTT. Encoded protein: CASSYSGTAHTIYF.

The chain employs TRBV2 and TRBJ1-5; D perhaps matches TRBD1 (5 bases). The CDR3 totals 17 residues. Germline V lookup: CDR1 SNHLY, CDR2 FYNNEI. V was pared by 1 base and J by 0 bases, with 13 bases between. This CDR3 reads CASSEERGRGSNQPQHF. The CDR3 coding sequence is TGTGCCAGCAGTGAAGAGCGGGGGAGAGGTAGCAATCAGCCCCAGCATTTT.

Worth noting for this clone: This specimen includes other DNA sequences encoding the same CDR3. The chain recombines TRBV7-2 with TRBJ2-1, with 13 bases lining up with TRBD2. V lost 5 bases and J lost 7; bases outside the gene matches: 8. Germline CDR1 SGHTA, CDR2 FQGNSA. The CDR3 runs 16 residues. DNA for the CDR3: TGTGCCAGCAGCCTAGGACTAGCGGGAGCCTCTAATGAGCAGTTCTTC. Its translation: CASSLGLAGASNEQFF.

The chain carries TRBV10-1 and TRBJ1-1; the match to TRBD1 covers 8 bases. The V gene end was trimmed by 0 bases and the J gene end by 8 bases; junction bases not matched to a gene: 2. CDR1 and CDR2 (germline): WNHNN, SYGVQD (reference sequence). The CDR3 runs to 13 residues. The CDR3 region has the DNA TGCGCCAGCAGTGAGTCGCAGGGGGCGGAAGCTTTCTTT. This codes for CASSESQGAEAFF.

This chain joins TRBV10-2 and TRBJ2-7; TRBD2 agrees at 13 bases. The CDR3 sequence is 15 residues long. From germline, CDR1 is WSHSY and CDR2 SAAADI. V lost 6 bases and J lost 6; bases outside the gene matches: 8. CDR3 DNA sequence: TGCGCCAGCAGGCCCGGACTAGCGGGAGAGGTCGAGCAGTACTTC. Encoded protein: CASRPGLAGEVEQYF.

V gene TRBV28 combines with J gene TRBJ2-7, with TRBD2 as a possible D gene (6 bases). V lost 6 bases and J lost 6, with 21 bases in between. This CDR3 is 15 amino acids long. Germline CDR1 and CDR2: MDHEN and SYDVKM. This chain's CDR3 is CASRAPGTRRLEQYF. CDR3 nucleotides: TGTGCCAGCAGGGCCCCCGGGACTCGCCGACTCGAGCAGTACTTC.

The V and J genes are TRBV7-6 and TRBJ2-1, with 7 nucleotides matching TRBD2. The trim removed 4 bases at V and 10 bases at J, leaving 4 bases unmatched. The germline gives CDR1 SGHVS, CDR2 FNYEAQ. CDR3 length: 12 amino acids. CDR3 bases: TGTGCCAGCAGCTCCCAAGCGGGAGAGCAGTTCTTC. Residues: CASSSQAGEQFF.

V is TRBV9 and J is TRBJ2-5; tentative D call: TRBD2 (5 bases). Deletions cut 0 bases from V and 1 base from J, with 16 bases between. The V gene's germline CDR1 is SGDLS and CDR2 YYNGEE. This CDR3 is 17 amino acids long. This CDR3 is CASSVGGGAAAQETQYF. CDR3 sequence (DNA): TGTGCCAGCAGCGTAGGAGGAGGTGCCGCGGCCCAAGAGACCCAGTACTTC.

This chain links TRBV7-9 with TRBJ2-3; possibly TRBD2 for D (6 bases). The CDR3 length is 11 residues. Germline assignment: CDR1 SEHNR and CDR2 FQNEAQ (reference sequence). V was clipped by 6 bases and J by 9 bases, with 10 bases between them. CDR3 nucleotides: TGTGCCAGCAGTCTTAGCGGCACGCAGTATTTT. Amino acids: CASSLSGTQYF.

This clone was counted between two and nine times. The chain links TRBV7-9 to TRBJ2-7, with TRBD2 matching over 14 bases. Germline values: CDR1 SEHNR, CDR2 FQNEAQ (reference sequence). This CDR3 spans 14 amino acids. V shed 5 bases and J 6 bases; nucleotides not matched to a gene: 3. The CDR3 region is CASSVGLAGGEQYF. CDR3 bases: TGTGCCAGCAGCGTCGGACTAGCGGGGGGCGAGCAGTACTTC.

This CDR3 is CASRLGTPRGALTF. The DNA of the CDR3 is TGTGCCAGCAGACTCGGGACGCCCAGGGGCGCCCTGACTTTC. The rearrangement links TRBV28 to TRBJ2-6, with D tentatively TRBD1 (6 bases). Trimming left V 6 bases short and J 15 bases short, with 21 bases between. The CDR3 sequence is 14 residues long. Looked up from germline, CDR1 is MDHEN and CDR2 is SYDVKM. Drawing the rest from reference TRBV28 and TRBJ2-6, the complete variable domain is DVKVTQSSRYLVKRTGEKVFLECVQDMDHENMFWYRQDPGLGLRLIYFSYDVKMKEKGDIPEGYSVSREKKERFSLILESASTNQTSMYLCASRLGTPRGALTFGAGSRLTVL.

The V gene is TRBV5-1, the J gene TRBJ1-2, with 12 bases matching TRBD1. The CDR3 contains 17 residues. Germline V gives CDR1 SGHRS, CDR2 YFSETQ. With 7 bases clipped from V and 6 bases from J, the junction kept 16 bases outside the gene matches. The chain's CDR3 is CASFLIPGQGAGDGYTF. CDR3 sequence (DNA): TGCGCCAGCTTTTTAATTCCGGGACAGGGGGCCGGCGATGGCTACACCTTC.

This clone was counted only a few times. This chain joins TRBV29-1 and TRBJ2-3; a possible D gene is TRBD2 (5 bases). CDR1 SQVTM and CDR2 ANQGSEA come from the germline V gene. This CDR3 has 16 amino acids. Trimming left V 5 bases short and J 2 bases short, with 20 bases between. Here the CDR3 reads CSVPPPLAQHTDTQYF. CDR3 nucleotide sequence: TGCAGCGTTCCACCTCCTTTAGCGCAACACACAGATACGCAGTATTTT.

The DNA for the CDR3 is TGTGCCAGCAGTTTTTCTGCGGGGTTGAGCCAGCCCCAGCATTTT. It encodes CASSFSAGLSQPQHF. The chain is built from TRBV28 and TRBJ1-5; unclear D gene. The germline V gene has CDR1 MDHEN and CDR2 SYDVKM. The V and J ends lost 3 bases and 7 bases respectively, with 16 bases between them. This CDR3 is 15 amino acids long.

The chain carries TRBV28 and TRBJ2-3, with TRBD1 matching 7 bases. From germline, CDR1 is MDHEN and CDR2 SYDVKM. V trimming: 4 bases; J trimming: 4 bases; junction bases outside the gene matches: 14. This CDR3 is built from 17 residues. CDR3 in amino acids: CASSSVTGTVDPDTQYF. The CDR3 region has the DNA TGTGCCAGCAGTTCGGTTACCGGGACAGTGGACCCAGATACGCAGTATTTT.

This sequence joins TRBV10-3 and TRBJ2-5; TRBD2 is a possible D gene (5 bases). The assigned J gene may be wrong: the sequence end matches TRBJ2-7 better. The CDR3 has 16 amino acids. The germline V gene encodes CDR1 ENHRY and CDR2 SYGVKD. The CDR3 here is CAISEASRNSPYEQYF. The CDR3 nucleotides read TGTGCCATCAGTGAAGCTAGCCGAAATTCCCCCTACGAGCAGTACTTC.